This TCR beta chain was identified in a study of OX40 agonist ivuxolimab in advanced cancers. Whole-study context: Dose-escalation cases comprised hepatocellular carcinoma, melanoma, renal cell or head and neck cancer. The study, taken as a whole, reports: Averaging showed that CD8+ T cells had more expanded clones than CD4+ did. Patients with a partial response at 0.1-3.0 mg/kg had among the lowest clonal expansion.

Researchers took blood at baseline, on cycle 4 day 1, and on cycle 7 day 1. This clone was counted a single time. Its antigen is as yet unknown. Losses at the gene ends were 8 bases for V and 6 bases for J; bases not matched to a gene: 7. The CDR3 sequence is 13 residues long. The germline V gene has CDR1 SNHLY and CDR2 FYNNEI. Sequencing used immunoSEQ multiplex PCR; TCRdb keeps in-frame clones, though not all of them. The sample includes approximately 68,000 clones, approximately 91% of them seen just once. The material was CD4+ or CD8+ T cells sorted from blood, obtained in a trial of the OX40 agonist ivuxolimab. The sequence was obtained from an adult with an advanced solid tumor such as melanoma, head and neck, liver or kidney cancer. The chain links TRBV2 to TRBJ1-5; 7 bases line up with TRBD1. The CDR3 DNA is TGTGCCAGCGATACAGGGGTAAGTCAGCCCCAGCATTTT. Its protein product is CASDTGVSQPQHF. Filled out from reference TRBV2 and TRBJ1-5, the complete variable domain reads EPEVTQTPSHQVTQMGQEVILRCVPISNHLYFYWYRQILGQKVEFLVSFYNNEISEKSEIFDDQFSVERPDGSNFTLKIRSTKLEDSAMYFCASDTGVSQPQHFGDGTRLSIL.